This T cell receptor beta chain originates from a study of cytomegalovirus exposure and HLA in healthy donors. A multiplex PCR was run with 60 Vbeta primers and 13 Jbeta primers. The method was immunoSEQ multiplex PCR; TCRdb's version includes in-frame clones alone and lacks a portion of them. The table shows roughly 180,000 clones, with approximately 84% occurring only once. Regarding this clone: Its target is not known.

General study results and limits: Sequencing likely caused a cluster of highly shared sequence variants. Reportedly, cytomegalovirus status was diagnosed with high sensitivity and specificity. It was confirmed in vitro that a few of the CMV-associated chains were specific for CMV antigens. When the data were analyzed later, several of the most significant clusters appeared to be linked to common viral pathogens.

The CDR3 sequence is 16 residues long. The ends were cut back, 4 bases at V and 6 bases at J, with 21 bases in the middle. Germline loops: CDR1 SGHRS, CDR2 YFSETQ. What was sequenced was PBMCs. The chain recombines TRBV5-1 with TRBJ2-3, with D tentatively TRBD1 (6 bases). The source of this sequence is a young man in good health and CMV-seronegative. CDR3 DNA sequence: TGCGCCAGCAGCCTTGAGGGTCGATCAGGGGTGGATACGCAGTATTTT. Translation: CASSLEGRSGVDTQYF.